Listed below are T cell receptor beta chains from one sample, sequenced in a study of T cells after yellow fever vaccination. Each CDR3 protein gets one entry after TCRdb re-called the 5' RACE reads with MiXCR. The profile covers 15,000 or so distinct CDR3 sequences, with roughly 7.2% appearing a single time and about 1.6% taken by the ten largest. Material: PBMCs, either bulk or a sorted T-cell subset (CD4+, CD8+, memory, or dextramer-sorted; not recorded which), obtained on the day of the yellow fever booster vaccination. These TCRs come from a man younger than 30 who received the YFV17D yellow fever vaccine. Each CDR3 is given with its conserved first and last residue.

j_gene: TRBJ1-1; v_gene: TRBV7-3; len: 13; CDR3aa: CASSSQERTEAFF
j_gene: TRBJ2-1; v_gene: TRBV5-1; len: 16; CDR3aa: CASSLGLAGGTNEQFF
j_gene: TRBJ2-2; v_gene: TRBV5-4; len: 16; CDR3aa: CASSPSGTSGAGELFF
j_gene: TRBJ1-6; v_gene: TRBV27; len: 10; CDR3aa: CASTDSPLHF
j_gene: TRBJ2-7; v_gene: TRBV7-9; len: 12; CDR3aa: CASSTRDYEQYF
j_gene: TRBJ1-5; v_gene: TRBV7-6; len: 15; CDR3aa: CASSLASGLNQPQHF
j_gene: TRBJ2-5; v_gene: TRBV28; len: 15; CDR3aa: CASSRGQGSGETQYF
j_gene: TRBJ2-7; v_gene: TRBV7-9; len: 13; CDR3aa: CASSPAGPYEQYF
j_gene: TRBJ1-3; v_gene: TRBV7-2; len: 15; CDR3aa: CASSLTGSSGNTIYF
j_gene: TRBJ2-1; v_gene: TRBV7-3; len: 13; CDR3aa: CASSLGQNNEQFF
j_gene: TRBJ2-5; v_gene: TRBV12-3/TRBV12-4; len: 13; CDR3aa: CASSLLGQETQYF
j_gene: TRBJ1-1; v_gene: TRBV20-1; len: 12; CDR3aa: CSAWDRVAEAFF
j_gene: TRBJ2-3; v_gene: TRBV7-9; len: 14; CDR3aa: CASSFVSSTDTQYF
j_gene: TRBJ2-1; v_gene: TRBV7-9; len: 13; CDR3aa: CASRTSGGNEQFF
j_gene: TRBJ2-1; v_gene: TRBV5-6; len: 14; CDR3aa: CASSSSAGDNEQFF
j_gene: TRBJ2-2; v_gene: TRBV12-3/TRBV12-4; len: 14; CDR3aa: CASSLEWNTGELFF
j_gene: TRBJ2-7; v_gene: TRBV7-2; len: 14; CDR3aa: CASSLTGGSYEQYF
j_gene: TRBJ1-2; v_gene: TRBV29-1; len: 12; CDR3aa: CSVEGGAGGYTF
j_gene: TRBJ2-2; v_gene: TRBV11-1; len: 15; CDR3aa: CASRIGASRPGELFF
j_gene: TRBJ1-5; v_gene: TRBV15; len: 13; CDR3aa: CATSIDSNQPQHF
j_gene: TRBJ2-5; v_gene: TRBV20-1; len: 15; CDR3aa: CSARDRVVNQETQYF
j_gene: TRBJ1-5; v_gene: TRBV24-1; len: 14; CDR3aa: CATSGQYGGQPQHF
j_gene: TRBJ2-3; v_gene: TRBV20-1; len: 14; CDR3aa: CSARDPRSTDTQYF
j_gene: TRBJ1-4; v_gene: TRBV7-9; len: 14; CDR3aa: CASSSGDRDEKLFF
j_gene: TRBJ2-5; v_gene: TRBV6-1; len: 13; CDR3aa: CASSVQGRETQYF
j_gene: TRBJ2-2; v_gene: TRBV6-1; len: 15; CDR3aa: CASRDRGSNTGELFF
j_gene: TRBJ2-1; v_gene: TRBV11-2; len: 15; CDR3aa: CASASPERGLNEQFF
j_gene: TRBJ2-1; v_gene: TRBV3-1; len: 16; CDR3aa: CASSQLAGGRRNEQFF
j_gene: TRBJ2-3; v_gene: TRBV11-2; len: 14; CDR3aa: CASSTGHETDTQYF
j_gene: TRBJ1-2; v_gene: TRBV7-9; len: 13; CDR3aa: CASSQTGNYGYTF